The rows below give T cell receptor beta chains drawn from one sample of a study of blood T cell repertoires in COVID-19. TCRdb's table, derived via immunoSEQ multiplex PCR, lists solely in-frame clones and lacks some. The sample contains 60,000 to 70,000 clones, almost 85% of which appear only once. The source material was peripheral blood. The receptors here all came from a man over 45 with active COVID-19. The CDR3 runs from the conserved cysteine through the conserved F or W. The D gene is left open where the match is weak. Not all rows give a size; the values are once, few, many and, for expanded clones, a class.

TRBV5-1	TRBD2	-	TRBJ2-3	CASSLALTSGGPTDTQYF	TGCGCCAGCAGCTTGGCCCTAACTAGCGGGGGCCCGACAGATACGCAGTATTTT
TRBV2	-	-	TRBJ1-5	CASSEFWEGVKPQHF	TGTGCCAGCAGTGAGTTTTGGGAGGGGGTAAAGCCCCAGCATTTT
TRBV12-3/TRBV12-4	-	-	TRBJ2-3	CASLPNTDTQYF	TGTGCCAGCCTCCCTAACACAGATACGCAGTATTTT
TRBV5-1	-	-	TRBJ1-1	CASSLEPGTEAFF	TGCGCCAGCAGCTTGGAGCCCGGTACTGAAGCTTTCTTT
TRBV6-1	-	-	TRBJ2-7	CASSEDNYEQYF	TGTGCCAGCAGTGAAGACAACTACGAGCAGTACTTC
TRBV11-3	-	-	TRBJ2-3	CASSLEASVGDTQYF	TGTGCCAGCAGCTTAGAAGCTAGCGTCGGGGATACGCAGTATTTT
TRBV29-1	-	-	TRBJ1-1	CSVIRRNTEAFF	TGCAGCGTAATTAGGAGAAACACTGAAGCTTTCTTT
TRBV29-1	-	-	TRBJ1-2	CSVSRVYYGYTF	TGCAGCGTTTCCAGGGTATACTATGGCTACACCTTC
TRBV6-5	TRBD1	few	TRBJ1-5	CASTTQGKPQHF	TGTGCCAGCACTACACAGGGGAAGCCCCAGCATTTT
TRBV6-5	TRBD2	-	TRBJ2-7	CASSYSGGLAYEQYF	TGTGCCAGCAGTTACTCGGGAGGACTAGCCTACGAGCAGTACTTC
TRBV29-1	TRBD2	-	TRBJ2-3	CSVGFGGGADTQYF	TGCAGCGTTGGTTTTGGCGGGGGGGCGGATACGCAGTATTTT
TRBV28	-	-	TRBJ1-4	CASSLFLARSNEKLFF	TGTGCCAGCAGTTTGTTTCTAGCCAGGTCTAATGAAAAACTGTTTTTT
TRBV2	TRBD2	-	TRBJ2-1	CASSKGLAGGSYNEQFF	TGTGCCAGCAGTAAAGGACTAGCGGGAGGGTCCTACAATGAGCAGTTCTTC
TRBV7-8	TRBD1	-	TRBJ1-2	CASSLSAGGGYGYTF	TGTGCCAGCAGCTTATCGGCAGGGGGCGGCTATGGCTACACCTTC
TRBV14	TRBD2	-	TRBJ2-5	CASSQERAGGPFLETQYF	TGTGCCAGCAGCCAAGAACGGGCGGGAGGGCCTTTCCTGGAGACCCAGTACTTC
TRBV5-4	TRBD2	few	TRBJ2-7	CASSWGSGRADEQYF	TGTGCCAGCAGCTGGGGTAGCGGGAGGGCCGACGAGCAGTACTTC
TRBV6-5	-	-	TRBJ1-6	CASSPSGVRSPLHF	TGTGCCAGCAGTCCCTCAGGGGTAAGGTCACCCCTCCACTTT
TRBV5-4	-	-	TRBJ2-1	CASSLDSSYNEQFF	TGTGCCAGCAGCTTGGACAGCTCCTACAATGAGCAGTTCTTC
TRBV6-6	-	-	TRBJ2-7	CATTVGFYEQYF	TGTGCCACTACGGTGGGCTTCTACGAGCAGTACTTC
TRBV3-1/TRBV3-2	TRBD1	-	TRBJ2-1	CASSLKRTGTSYNEQFF	TGTGCCAGCAGCCTTAAACGGACAGGGACCTCCTACAATGAGCAGTTCTTC
TRBV4-1	-	-	TRBJ1-1	CASSQGEPPLNTEAFF	TGCGCCAGCAGCCAAGGAGAACCCCCGTTGAACACTGAAGCTTTCTTT
TRBV7-9	-	once	TRBJ2-1	CASSPSWGVAPNNEQFF	TGTGCCAGCAGCCCCTCCTGGGGGGTAGCGCCCAACAATGAGCAGTTCTTC
TRBV5-1	-	-	TRBJ1-6	CASSLVPVNSPLHF	TGCGCCAGCAGCTTGGTCCCGGTGAATTCACCCCTCCACTTT
TRBV15	TRBD1	-	TRBJ2-2	CATSRDGIGQGISSNTGELFF	TGTGCCACCAGCAGAGATGGGATCGGACAGGGGATTTCATCGAACACCGGGGAGCTGTTTTTT
TRBV21-1	-	-	TRBJ1-5	CASSNQTGGPNQPQHF	TGTGCCAGCAGCAACCAAACAGGGGGCCCCAATCAGCCCCAGCATTTT
TRBV25-1	-	-	TRBJ1-2	CASSEGGAIGYTF	TGTGCCAGCAGTGAAGGGGGGGCGATCGGCTACACCTTC
TRBV2	TRBD2	once	TRBJ2-5	CASTPIAGGGKTQYF	TGTGCCAGCACCCCGATAGCGGGAGGTGGAAAGACCCAGTACTTC
TRBV5-1	TRBD2	-	TRBJ2-1	CASSTNLGLAGGTKQFF	TGCGCCAGCAGCACCAACTTAGGACTAGCGGGGGGAACCAAGCAGTTCTTC
TRBV10-3	-	-	TRBJ1-5	CAISEGRDFQPQHF	TGTGCCATCAGTGAAGGTAGGGACTTCCAGCCCCAGCATTTT
TRBV27	TRBD1	-	TRBJ1-5	CASSLGQGNQPQHF	TGTGCCAGCAGTTTAGGACAGGGCAATCAGCCCCAGCATTTT
TRBV6-1	-	-	TRBJ2-4	CASSERRVTLRSKNIQYF	TGTGCCAGCAGTGAGCGGAGGGTCACCCTTAGGAGCAAAAACATTCAGTACTTC
TRBV5-6	-	once	TRBJ2-5	CASSRTGWEATQYF	TGTGCCAGCAGCCGTACGGGGTGGGAGGCGACCCAGTACTTC
TRBV7-2	-	-	TRBJ2-1	CASSLAGTFNEQFF	TGTGCCAGCAGCTTGGCCGGGACTTTCAATGAGCAGTTCTTC
TRBV5-1	-	-	TRBJ1-1	CASRPKVGGPNTEAFF	TGCGCCAGCAGACCCAAGGTGGGAGGTCCGAACACTGAAGCTTTCTTT
TRBV2	-	once	TRBJ1-1	CASSETGVRGEAFF	TGTGCCAGCAGTGAAACTGGGGTTCGGGGGGAAGCTTTCTTT
TRBV19	-	-	TRBJ1-5	CASSINPGDSNQPQHF	TGTGCCAGTAGTATTAACCCGGGGGATAGCAATCAGCCCCAGCATTTT
TRBV7-8	TRBD2	-	TRBJ2-7	CASTPTSVPYEQYF	TGTGCCAGCACCCCTACTAGCGTCCCCTACGAGCAGTACTTC
TRBV14	-	-	TRBJ1-1	CASSQDFLEAFF	TGTGCCAGCAGCCAAGATTTCCTGGAAGCTTTCTTT
TRBV6-5	-	once	TRBJ2-7	CASSSPESRGDEQYF	TGTGCCAGCAGTTCCCCCGAATCCAGGGGCGACGAGCAGTACTTC
TRBV7-9	TRBD1	medium-sized	TRBJ1-2	CASSTGDHYGYTF	TGTGCCAGCAGTACAGGGGATCACTATGGCTACACCTTC
TRBV4-3	-	-	TRBJ2-4	CASSQDLLQLAKNIQYF	TGCGCCAGCAGCCAAGATCTCTTACAGCTAGCCAAAAACATTCAGTACTTC
TRBV6-6	TRBD1	-	TRBJ1-5	CASNRDSAYSNQPQHF	TGTGCCAGCAATCGGGACAGCGCATATAGCAATCAGCCCCAGCATTTT
TRBV5-4	-	-	TRBJ2-5	CASSLQGYETQYF	TGTGCCAGCAGCTTACAGGGATACGAGACCCAGTACTTC
TRBV2	-	-	TRBJ1-1	CASTTGGNTEAFF	TGTGCCAGCACCACGGGAGGGAACACTGAAGCTTTCTTT
TRBV4-2	-	once	TRBJ2-3	CASSQGLSSGTDTQYF	TGTGCCAGCAGCCAAGGTCTATCTAGCGGCACAGATACGCAGTATTTT
TRBV7-2	TRBD2	-	TRBJ2-7	CASSPPWRGANHEQYF	TGTGCCAGCAGCCCCCCATGGCGGGGGGCGAACCACGAGCAGTACTTC
TRBV6-5	-	once	TRBJ1-2	CASSSRESGYTF	TGTGCCAGCAGTTCACGGGAGAGCGGCTACACCTTC
TRBV4-1	-	-	TRBJ1-5	CASSQRTAPSNQPQHF	TGCGCCAGCAGCCAGCGGACAGCCCCTAGCAATCAGCCCCAGCATTTT
TRBV7-6	TRBD1	few	TRBJ2-7	CASSFNQGAGPDEQYF	TGTGCCAGCAGCTTCAACCAGGGGGCAGGCCCAGACGAGCAGTACTTC
TRBV4-2	TRBD2	-	TRBJ2-7	CASSQKGLAGSYEQYF	TGTGCCAGCAGCCAAAAAGGACTAGCGGGGTCCTACGAGCAGTACTTC
TRBV3-1/TRBV3-2	-	-	TRBJ1-4	CASSQGDWSLENEKLFF	TGTGCCAGCAGCCAAGGAGATTGGAGTCTCGAAAATGAAAAACTGTTTTTT
TRBV5-1	-	-	TRBJ2-1	CASSLDREEFF	TGCGCCAGCAGCTTGGATCGGGAAGAGTTCTTC
TRBV9	-	-	TRBJ2-7	CASSYRGSYEQYF	TGTGCCAGCAGTTACCGGGGCTCCTACGAGCAGTACTTC
TRBV21-1	-	-	TRBJ1-5	CASSRGFSNQPQHF	TGTGCCAGCAGCCGGGGTTTTAGCAATCAGCCCCAGCATTTT
TRBV5-1	TRBD1	-	TRBJ2-5	CASSLVPGAGGAQTQYF	TGCGCCAGCAGCTTGGTCCCTGGTGCAGGGGGCGCGCAGACCCAGTACTTC